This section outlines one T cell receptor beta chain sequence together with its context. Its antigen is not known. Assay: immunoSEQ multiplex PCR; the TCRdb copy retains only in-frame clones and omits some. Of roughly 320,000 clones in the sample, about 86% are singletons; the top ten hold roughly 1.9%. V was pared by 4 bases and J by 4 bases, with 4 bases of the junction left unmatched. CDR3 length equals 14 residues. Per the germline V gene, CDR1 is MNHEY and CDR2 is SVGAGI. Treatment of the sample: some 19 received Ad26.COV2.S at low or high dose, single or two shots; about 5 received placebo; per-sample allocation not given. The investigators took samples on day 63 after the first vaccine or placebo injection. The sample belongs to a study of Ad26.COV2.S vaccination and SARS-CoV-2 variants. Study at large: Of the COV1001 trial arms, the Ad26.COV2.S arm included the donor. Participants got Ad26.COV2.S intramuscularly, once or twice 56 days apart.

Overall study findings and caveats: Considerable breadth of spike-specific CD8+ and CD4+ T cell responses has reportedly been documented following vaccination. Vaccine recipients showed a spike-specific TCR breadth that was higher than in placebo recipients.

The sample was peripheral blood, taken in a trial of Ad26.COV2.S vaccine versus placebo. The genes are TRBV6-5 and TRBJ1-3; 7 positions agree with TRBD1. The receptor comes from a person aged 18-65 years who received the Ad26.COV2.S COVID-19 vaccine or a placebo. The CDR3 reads CASSSPGQGNTIYF. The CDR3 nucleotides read TGTGCCAGCAGTTCGCCGGGACAGGGAAACACCATATATTTT.